The next 26 T cell receptor beta chains were all read from a single sample in a study of T-cell reconstitution after alpha-beta-depleted transplantation in children. Construction of the TCRbeta library involved unique molecular identifiers. One entry per CDR3 protein results from TCRdb running MiXCR on the PCR reads. The table lists a few hundred thousand distinct CDR3 sequences, around 25% of them singletons, with approximately 10% in the top ten. The sample was PBMCs, mostly from graft donor cells, taken 180 days after TCRalphabeta/CD19-depleted stem cell transplant. Receptors were obtained from a male patient younger than 18 who had a stem cell transplant for acute lymphoblastic leukemia, so the T cells may come from the graft donor.

The V and J genes are TRBV4-2 and TRBJ2-4, with 11 nucleotides matching TRBD1. Germline loops: CDR1 LGHNA, CDR2 YNFKEQ. V was clipped by 1 base and J by 8 bases; unmatched bases: 1. CDR3 size: 14 residues. CDR3 in amino acids: CASSQGDRGDIQYF. CDR3 nucleotides: TGTGCCAGCAGCCAAGGGGACAGGGGGGACATTCAGTACTTC.

This clonotype came up a few times. The V call is TRBV27, the J call TRBJ1-6; D unresolved. The germline gives CDR1 MNHEY, CDR2 SMNVEV (reference sequence). This CDR3 contains 12 residues. Trimming left V 6 bases short and J 8 bases short, with 8 bases between. The chain's CDR3 is CASRTLDSPLHF. In nucleotides, the CDR3 is TGTGCCAGCAGGACCCTTGATTCACCCCTCCACTTT.

This rearrangement joins TRBV3-1 to TRBJ2-7; 7 positions match TRBD1. Looked up from germline, CDR1 is LGHDT and CDR2 is YNNKEL (reference sequence). With V trimmed by 2 bases and J by 2 bases, 6 bases remained unmatched. The CDR3 is made up of 15 amino acids. This chain's CDR3 is CASSQPGTAAYEQYF. In DNA form, the CDR3 reads TGTGCCAGCAGCCAACCCGGGACAGCGGCCTACGAGCAGTACTTC.

V is TRBV27 and J is TRBJ2-2; TRBD1 aligns across 8 bases. CDR3 length: 15 residues. Looked up from germline, CDR1 is MNHEY and CDR2 is SMNVEV (reference sequence). Trimming took 4 bases from V and 7 from J; bases not matched to a gene: 8. The CDR3 reads CASSYSGGSIGELFF. CDR3 nucleotides: TGTGCCAGCAGTTATTCAGGGGGCAGTATCGGGGAGCTGTTTTTT.

The chain recombines TRBV7-2 with TRBJ2-5, with unresolved D. This CDR3 region has 15 residues. The V end was cut by 3 bases, the J end by 1 base, with 12 bases between. Germline CDR1 and CDR2: SGHTA and FQGNSA. The DNA of the CDR3 is TGTGCCAGCAGCTTGGAATCTCTGGGCCAAGAGACCCAGTACTTC. Translated: CASSLESLGQETQYF.

The chain employs TRBV7-9 and TRBJ2-3; 7 bases are shared with TRBD2. The CDR3 covers 14 residues. Trimming removed 2 bases from V and 2 bases from J; junction bases left unmatched: 1. CDR1 is SEHNR and CDR2 is FQNEAQ in the germline V gene (reference sequence). The CDR3 bases are TGTGCCAGCAGCTTAAGGGACTACACAGATACGCAGTATTTT. It is translated as CASSLRDYTDTQYF.

On this clonotype: A junction end diverges from the germline sequence, so it may reflect a read error. The CDR3 DNA is TGCTGTGCTAGAGACCCATTCGATAGCGGAATCAAAAACATTCAGTACTTC. Translated: CCARDPFDSGIKNIQYF. This chain connects TRBV20-1 to TRBJ2-4; possibly TRBD2 for D (6 bases). Germline CDR1 is DFQATT and CDR2 is SNEGSKA (reference sequence). The CDR3 contains 17 residues.

V is TRBV7-9 and J is TRBJ2-2, with a tentative D call TRBD1 (5 bases). V was cut by 3 bases and J by 5 bases, with 7 bases left in between. CDR3 size: 13 residues. Germline CDR1 and CDR2: SEHNR and FQNEAQ (reference sequence). CDR3 DNA: TGTGCCAGCAGCTTCGACAGAACCGGGGAGCTGTTTTTT. This encodes CASSFDRTGELFF.

As concerns this clonotype: Relative to the germline gene, one junction end is altered; a read error may explain this. This sequence joins TRBV5-1 and TRBJ2-4, with D possibly being TRBD2 (5 bases). From germline, CDR1 is SGHRS and CDR2 YFSETQ. This CDR3 has 16 amino acids. CDR3 in DNA: TGCGCCAGCAGCTTCGGGAAGGGCGTCGATTTAAACATTCAGTCCTTC. Translating it yields CASSFGKGVDLNIQSF. Filled out from reference TRBV5-1 and TRBJ2-4, the complete variable domain reads KAGVTQTPRYLIKTRGQQVTLSCSPISGHRSVSWYQQTPGQGLQFLFEYFSETQRNKGNFPGRFSGRQFSNSRSEMNVSTLELGDSALYLCASSFGKGVDLNIQSFGAGTRLSVL.

This chain joins TRBV3-1 and TRBJ1-1, with D perhaps TRBD1 (5 bases). Germline V gene data show CDR1 as LGHDT and CDR2 as YNNKEL (reference sequence). The CDR3 length is 14 residues. Trimming stripped 4 bases from V and 3 bases from J, with 12 bases between. CDR3 nucleotides: TGTGCCAGCAGCCGGGTGGGGCTGGACACTGAAGCTTTCTTT. Translated: CASSRVGLDTEAFF.

This clonotype was detected a few times. The CDR3 DNA sequence: TGTGCCATCAGTGATTTCTCCCGGGGGGGCGACAATGAGCAGTTCTTC. This sequence encodes CAISDFSRGGDNEQFF. The chain uses TRBV10-3 and TRBJ2-1; TRBD2 matches 8 bases. J lost 5 bases, V lost 3 bases, and 9 bases had no gene match. The CDR3 is 16 residues long. The germline V gene has CDR1 ENHRY and CDR2 SYGVKD.

There are a few counts of this clonotype. This CDR3 is CASSLAKLAGVGELFF. The CDR3 bases are TGCGCCAGCAGCTTGGCCAAACTAGCGGGAGTAGGGGAGCTGTTTTTT. This chain links TRBV5-1 with TRBJ2-2; TRBD2 matches at 11 bases. J lost 8 bases, V lost 0 bases, and 6 bases had no gene match. CDR1 is SGHRS and CDR2 is YFSETQ in the germline V gene. The CDR3 runs to 16 residues. Full variable domain (missing parts from reference TRBV5-1 and TRBJ2-2): KAGVTQTPRYLIKTRGQQVTLSCSPISGHRSVSWYQQTPGQGLQFLFEYFSETQRNKGNFPGRFSGRQFSNSRSEMNVSTLELGDSALYLCASSLAKLAGVGELFFGEGSRLTVL.

This sequence joins TRBV18 and TRBJ2-2; maybe TRBD2 (5 bases). CDR1 is KGHSH, CDR2 LQKENI, per germline. The CDR3 spans 15 residues. Trimming left V 3 bases short and J 4 bases short, with 12 bases between. The CDR3 region is CASSPLPGITGELFF. CDR3 in DNA: TGTGCCAGCTCACCTTTACCGGGAATCACCGGGGAGCTGTTTTTT. Variable domain in full (rest from reference TRBV18 and TRBJ2-2): NAGVMQNPRHLVRRRGQEARLRCSPMKGHSHVYWYRQLPEEGLKFMVYLQKENIIDESGMPKERFSAEFPKEGPSILRIQQVVRGDSAAYFCASSPLPGITGELFFGEGSRLTVL.

This clonotype was counted only a few times. This rearrangement joins TRBV14 to TRBJ2-1; tentative D call: TRBD2 (5 bases). This CDR3 region has 15 residues. Germline CDR1 and CDR2: SGHDN and FVKESK. The V end lost 6 bases, the J end lost 4 bases, and 16 bases lay between the germline ends. The CDR3 DNA follows: TGTGCCAGCAGTCTTAATAGCGATAGTTACAATGAGCAGTTCTTC. Protein: CASSLNSDSYNEQFF.

Concerning this clonotype: The junction does not match germline at one end; this may be a read error. The chain carries TRBV12-3 or TRBV12-4 and TRBJ1-2; TRBD1 matches 10 bases. The CDR3 runs to 14 residues. The DNA for the CDR3 is TGTGCCAGCAGTTTAGGGGACAGGGGCTATGGCGACACCTTC. It translates to CASSLGDRGYGDTF.

This clonotype came up a few times. The chain is built from TRBV5-1 and TRBJ2-7; 7 bases align to TRBD1. CDR3 length equals 15 residues. Trimming took 3 bases from V and 2 from J; bases not matched to a gene: 8. The germline V gene has CDR1 SGHRS and CDR2 YFSETQ. CDR3 sequence (DNA): TGCGCCAGCAGCTCTCGACAGGGTATTCCCTACGAGCAGTACTTC. Translation: CASSSRQGIPYEQYF.

This clonotype came up a few times. The genes are TRBV20-1 and TRBJ2-7, with 10 bases that match TRBD2. The germline V gene encodes CDR1 DFQATT and CDR2 SNEGSKA (reference sequence). The CDR3 length is 15 residues. Trimming at V came to 3 bases and at J to 0 bases, leaving 5 bases not matched to a gene. The CDR3 here is CSARQLAGSSYEQYF. DNA for the CDR3: TGCAGTGCTAGGCAACTAGCGGGGAGCTCCTACGAGCAGTACTTC.

This clonotype was detected only a few times. The rearrangement uses TRBV13 and TRBJ2-1; either TRBD1 or TRBD2 may fit D (5 bases each). Deletions cut 5 bases from V and 9 bases from J, with 17 bases between. Germline-derived CDR1 and CDR2 are PRHDT and FYEKMQ (reference sequence). The CDR3 is made up of 14 amino acids. The CDR3 DNA is TGTGCCAGCAGCCTCGGGGCTTTCCTCAGTGAGCAGTTCTTC. This sequence encodes CASSLGAFLSEQFF.

V is TRBV7-9 and J is TRBJ2-3; D unclear. CDR1 and CDR2 (germline): SEHNR, FQNEAQ (reference sequence). This CDR3 is 12 amino acids long. The V end lost 5 bases, the J end lost 6 bases, and 9 bases lay between the germline ends. The CDR3 nucleotides read TGTGCCAGCAGCCCCGAACTGGATACGCAGTATTTT. This sequence encodes CASSPELDTQYF.

This sequence joins TRBV29-1 and TRBJ2-2; 9 bases match TRBD2. Germline assignment: CDR1 SQVTM and CDR2 ANQGSEA. CDR3 size: 14 residues. The V gene end was trimmed by 6 bases and the J gene end by 4 bases; junction bases not matched to a gene: 6. DNA of the CDR3: TGCAGCGTCTCCGGGACTAGCCCCACCGGGGAGCTGTTTTTT. This sequence encodes CSVSGTSPTGELFF.

The J gene is TRBJ2-3, the V gene TRBV11-2; a weak D match, TRBD2 (6 bases). The CDR3 has 20 residues. Germline CDR1 is SGHAT and CDR2 is FQNNGV. V gave up 0 bases and J gave up 3 bases, with 25 bases separating them. Written as DNA, the CDR3 is TGTGCCAGCAGCTTAGATTCATTCCAGAGACTAGGGATGAGAACAGATACGCAGTATTTT. Protein sequence: CASSLDSFQRLGMRTDTQYF.

The chain links TRBV5-1 to TRBJ2-2; 11 bases map to TRBD2. The junction had 3 bases not matched to a gene; V was cut back by 4 bases and J by 4 bases. CDR1 and CDR2 from the germline V gene are SGHRS and YFSETQ. CDR3 length: 15 residues. The CDR3 spells CASSALAGATGELFF. The CDR3 region has the DNA TGCGCCAGCAGCGCACTAGCGGGAGCCACCGGGGAGCTGTTTTTT.

There are a few counts of this clonotype. The V call is TRBV20-1, the J call TRBJ2-7; perhaps TRBD2 as D (5 bases). The CDR3 has 13 residues. The germline gives CDR1 DFQATT, CDR2 SNEGSKA (reference sequence). Between the trimmed V and J ends, which lost 5 bases and 0 bases, there was a span of 11 bases. CDR3 amino acids: CSAQDSSSYEQYF. Here the CDR3 DNA reads TGCAGTGCTCAGGACTCAAGCTCCTACGAGCAGTACTTC.

As to this clonotype: Sequence at one end of the junction differs from germline and may be a read error. The chain joins TRBV5-1 to TRBJ2-1; tentative D call: TRBD2 (5 bases). The CDR3 is 15 residues long. Germline V CDR1 and CDR2: SGHRS, YFSETQ. The CDR3 region is CASSLEASLVYEQLF. The CDR3, as DNA: TGCGCCAGCAGCTTGGAAGCTAGCTTAGTTTATGAGCAGCTCTTC.

This chain joins TRBV3-1 and TRBJ2-7; D is uncertain. The CDR3 totals 11 residues. The germline V gene has CDR1 LGHDT and CDR2 YNNKEL (reference sequence). V was cut by 3 bases and J by 5 bases, with 5 bases left in between. The chain's CDR3 is CASSHYNEQYF. The CDR3 nucleotides read TGTGCCAGCAGCCATTACAACGAGCAGTACTTC.

This clonotype was picked up a small number of times. The chain couples TRBV2 to TRBJ2-5; 14 bases map to TRBD2. The CDR3 has 15 residues. V lost 7 bases, J lost 4 bases, and 5 bases stayed unmatched. Germline V lookup: CDR1 SNHLY, CDR2 FYNNEI. CDR3 residues: CASTGLAGVSETQYF. CDR3 in DNA: TGTGCCAGCACGGGACTAGCGGGAGTTTCAGAGACCCAGTACTTC.